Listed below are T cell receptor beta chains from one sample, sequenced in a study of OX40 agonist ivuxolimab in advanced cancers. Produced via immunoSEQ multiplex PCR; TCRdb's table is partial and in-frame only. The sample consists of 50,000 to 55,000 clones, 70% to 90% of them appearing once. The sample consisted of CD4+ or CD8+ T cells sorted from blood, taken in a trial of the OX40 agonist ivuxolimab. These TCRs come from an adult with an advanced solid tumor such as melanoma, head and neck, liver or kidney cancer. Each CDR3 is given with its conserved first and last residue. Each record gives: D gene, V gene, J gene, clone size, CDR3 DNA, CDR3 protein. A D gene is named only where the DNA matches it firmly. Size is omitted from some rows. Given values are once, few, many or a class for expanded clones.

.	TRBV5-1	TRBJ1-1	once	TGCGCCAGCAGCTTGGGGGTGAGGGGTCTTGAAGCTTTCTTT	CASSLGVRGLEAFF
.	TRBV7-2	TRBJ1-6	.	TGTGCCAGCAGCTTAGGGACCTATAATTCACCCCTCCACTTT	CASSLGTYNSPLHF
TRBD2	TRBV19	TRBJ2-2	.	TGTGCCAGTAGTCCCCTCGGGACTAGCGGGGGGGCCGGGGAGCTGTTTTTT	CASSPLGTSGGAGELFF
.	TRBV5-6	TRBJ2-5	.	TGTGCCAGCAGCCCGGGTTTTAAGTCCTCGGCAGAGACCCAGTACTTC	CASSPGFKSSAETQYF
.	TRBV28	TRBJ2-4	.	TGTGCCAGCAGACCCTCACACCTAGCGAGTGCGTACTTC	CASRPSHLASAYF
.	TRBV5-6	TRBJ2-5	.	TGTGCCAGCAGCTTGGGGACTGCCCTCCGGACCCAGTACTTC	CASSLGTALRTQYF
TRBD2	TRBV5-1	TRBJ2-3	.	TGCGCCAGCAGAGGGGGAGCACTAGCGGGGGTAGCAGATACGCAGTATTTT	CASRGGALAGVADTQYF
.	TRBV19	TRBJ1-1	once	TGTGCCAGTAGTGCCCAGATGAACACTGAAGCTTTCTTT	CASSAQMNTEAFF
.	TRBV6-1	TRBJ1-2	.	TGTGCCAGCGGGGAAGGGAACTATGGCTACACCTTC	CASGEGNYGYTF
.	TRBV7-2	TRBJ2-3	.	TGTGCCAGCAGCTTACAGAGCGGGTCGGGCGGTACGCAGTATTTT	CASSLQSGSGGTQYF
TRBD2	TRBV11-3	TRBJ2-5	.	TGTGCCAGCAGCACGGGGACTAGCGGGGAAGAGACCCAGTACTTC	CASSTGTSGEETQYF
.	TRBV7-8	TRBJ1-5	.	TGTGCCAGCAGCGCCCTTCGAGGAGCCTATCAGCCCCAGCATTTT	CASSALRGAYQPQHF
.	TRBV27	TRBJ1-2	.	TGTGCCAGCAGTCCACTAGACAGGGGCTACACCTTC	CASSPLDRGYTF
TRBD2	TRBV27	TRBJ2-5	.	TGTGCCAGCAGTGGGAGCGGGGGGGCCATGGAGACCCAGTACTTC	CASSGSGGAMETQYF
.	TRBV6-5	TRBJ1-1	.	TGTGCCAGCAGTATCAGGGTCACTGAAGCTTTCTTT	CASSIRVTEAFF
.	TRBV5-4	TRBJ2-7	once	TGTGCCAGCAGCTTGATAGGGGCCCTCTCCTACGAGCAGTACTTC	CASSLIGALSYEQYF
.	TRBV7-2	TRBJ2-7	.	TGTGCCAGCAGCCCGCTGAGCCGCCCTGACTCCTACGAGCAGTACTTC	CASSPLSRPDSYEQYF
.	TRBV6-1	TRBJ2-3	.	TGTGCCAGCAGTGAAGCATACTCCACAGATACGCAGTATTTT	CASSEAYSTDTQYF